The source of this TCR beta chain is a study of cytomegalovirus exposure and HLA in healthy donors. Background on the study: Among 150 million to 200 million T cells, an earlier analysis found 120 million or so unique TCR beta sequences.

PCR was performed using 60 Vbeta and 13 Jbeta primers. The assay was immunoSEQ multiplex PCR, and TCRdb's table has in-frame clones only and misses some. The profile shows about 83,000 clones, 65% to 75% of them singletons. The CDR3 totals 14 residues. CDR1 and CDR2 from the germline V gene are SGHRS and YFSETQ. The ends lost 4 bases at V and 8 bases at J; junction bases unmatched: 9. The sample consisted of PBMCs. This rearrangement joins TRBV5-1 to TRBJ2-1; 7 bases fit TRBD2. The receptor comes from a man between 60 and 75 years old in good health and CMV-seronegative. In DNA, the CDR3 is TGCGCCAGCAGCCCCGAGCCAGGGAGGGATGAGCAGTTCTTC. Translation gives CASSPEPGRDEQFF. The full variable domain, rest sourced from reference TRBV5-1 and TRBJ2-1, is KAGVTQTPRYLIKTRGQQVTLSCSPISGHRSVSWYQQTPGQGLQFLFEYFSETQRNKGNFPGRFSGRQFSNSRSEMNVSTLELGDSALYLCASSPEPGRDEQFFGPGTRLTVL.